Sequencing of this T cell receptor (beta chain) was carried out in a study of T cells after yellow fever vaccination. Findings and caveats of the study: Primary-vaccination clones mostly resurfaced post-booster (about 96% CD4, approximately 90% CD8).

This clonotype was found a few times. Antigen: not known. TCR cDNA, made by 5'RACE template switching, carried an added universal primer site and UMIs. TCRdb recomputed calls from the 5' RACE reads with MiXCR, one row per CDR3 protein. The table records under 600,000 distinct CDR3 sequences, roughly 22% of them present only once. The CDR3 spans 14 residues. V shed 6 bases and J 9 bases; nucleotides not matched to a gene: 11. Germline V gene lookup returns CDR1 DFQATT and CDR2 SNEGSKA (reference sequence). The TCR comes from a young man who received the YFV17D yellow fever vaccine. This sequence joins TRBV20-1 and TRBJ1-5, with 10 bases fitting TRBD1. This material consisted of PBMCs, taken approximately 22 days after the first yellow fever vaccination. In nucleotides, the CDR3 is TGCAGTGCCGGAGACAGGGGGCTGGTTCGGCCCCAGCATTTT. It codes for CSAGDRGLVRPQHF.